This T cell receptor (beta chain) was identified during a study of blood T cells in healthy people across ages. Study-wide results and caveats: The unsorted PBMCs prevented any conclusive comparison of naive versus antigen-experienced cells. TCR beta diversity per million T cells fell roughly linearly with age.

A sample-barcoded 5' primer and a J-beta primer mix were used in a second PCR of roughly 6 to 11 cycles. TCRdb re-called the 5' RACE reads with MiXCR, one entry per CDR3 protein. The data contain 1.5 million or so distinct CDR3 sequences, roughly 45% of them singletons. CDR1 and CDR2 from the germline V gene are DFQATT and SNEGSKA (reference sequence). CDR3 length: 16 amino acids. V gave up 3 bases and J gave up 0 bases; unmatched junction bases: 11. Note on this clonotype: The antigen is not known.

The chain combines TRBV20-1 with TRBJ2-7, with 7 bases identical to TRBD2. The source of this sequence is a woman aged 18-30 years in good health. Sequenced input: blood. CDR3 in amino acids: CSASPGDYRYSYEQYF. The CDR3, as DNA: TGCAGTGCTAGCCCCGGGGACTATCGTTACTCCTACGAGCAGTACTTC.